This T cell receptor beta chain stems from a study of shared clonotypes between healthy human individuals. This CDR3 is built from 15 residues. The V end lost 6 bases, the J end lost 4 bases, and 17 bases lay between the germline ends. In germline, CDR1 is WSHSY, CDR2 SAAADI. Data came from immunoSEQ multiplex PCR; TCRdb stores just in-frame clones and leaves some out. The data contain 2,500,000 or so clones, more than 85% of them singletons. This clone was recorded only once. The clonotype originates from a man in his late teens or twenties in good health. Some clones in this sample may be carry-over from other donors' samples. The chain combines TRBV10-2 with TRBJ2-3, with D perhaps TRBD2 (5 bases). Sequencing was done on a sample of naive CD4+ T cells from PBMCs. Subset described: CD45RA+ positively selected. The CDR3 loop reads CASRLVSKRADTQYF. CDR3 in DNA: TGCGCCAGCAGACTAGTCTCCAAGCGCGCAGATACGCAGTATTTT.